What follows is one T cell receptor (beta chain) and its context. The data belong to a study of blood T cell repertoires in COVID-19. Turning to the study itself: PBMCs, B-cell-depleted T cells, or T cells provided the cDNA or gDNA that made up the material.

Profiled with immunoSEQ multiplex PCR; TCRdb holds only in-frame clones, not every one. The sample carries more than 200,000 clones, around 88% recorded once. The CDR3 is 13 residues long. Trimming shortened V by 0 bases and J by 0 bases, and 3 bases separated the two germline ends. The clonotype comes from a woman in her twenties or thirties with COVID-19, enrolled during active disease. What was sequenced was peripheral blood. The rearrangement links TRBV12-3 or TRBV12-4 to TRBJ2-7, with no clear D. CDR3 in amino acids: CASSLARSYEQYV. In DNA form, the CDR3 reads TGTGCCAGCAGTTTAGCGCGCTCCTACGAGCAGTACGTC.